Presented here are 31 T cell receptor beta chains from one specimen sequenced in a study of T cell repertoires in cytomegalovirus infection. No antigen has been identified for these receptors. TCRdb re-derived calls from the reads in MiXCR, one entry per CDR3 protein. In the table there are under 95,000 distinct CDR3 sequences, 40% to 50% of which are singletons. The sample in question was CD8+ T cells from cultured PBMCs, obtained from culture after CMV antigen stimulation. These receptors were obtained from a human donor in good health (CMV status not recorded). Some clones in this sample may be carry-over from other donors' samples.

This clonotype was found a few times. The V gene is TRBV7-2, the J gene TRBJ2-7; weak D call: TRBD1 (6 bases). The CDR3 is 17 residues long. Germline-derived CDR1 and CDR2 are SGHTA and FQGNSA. V shed 1 base and J shed 2 bases, with 18 bases lying between them. The chain's CDR3 is CASSLERGLTGPYEQYF. The CDR3 coding sequence is TGTGCCAGCAGCTTAGAAAGGGGATTGACAGGCCCCTACGAGCAGTACTTC.

This chain connects TRBV5-6 to TRBJ1-5, with TRBD1 matching over 8 bases. Losses at the gene ends were 3 bases for V and 4 bases for J; bases not matched to a gene: 12. The CDR3 runs 17 residues. The V gene's germline CDR1 is SGHDT and CDR2 YYEEEE. In DNA, the CDR3 is TGTGCCAGCAGCTCCTCCCGGGACAGGAGGGCAAATCAGCCCCAGCATTTT. Encoded protein: CASSSSRDRRANQPQHF. Based on the CDR3 plus reference TRBV5-6 and TRBJ1-5, the full variable domain is DAGVTQSPTHLIKTRGQQVTLRCSPKSGHDTVSWYQQALGQGPQFIFQYYEEEERQRGNFPDRFSGHQFPNYSSELNVNALLLGDSALYLCASSSSRDRRANQPQHFGDGTRLSIL.

This clonotype has more than one count but fewer than ten. This rearrangement joins TRBV28 to TRBJ2-5; D is perhaps TRBD2 (6 bases). Germline V gives CDR1 MDHEN, CDR2 SYDVKM. Trimming took 7 bases from V and 5 from J, leaving 23 bases between them. The CDR3 length is 16 residues. The CDR3 reads CASTPAQRVRAETQYF. In nucleotides, the CDR3 is TGTGCCAGCACCCCGGCCCAGCGGGTCCGGGCGGAGACCCAGTACTTC.

The chain carries TRBV6-6 and TRBJ2-3; D gene ambiguous. CDR3 length equals 15 residues. Trimming left V 0 bases short and J 4 bases short, with 11 bases between. CDR1 and CDR2 from the germline V gene are MNHNY and SVGAGI (reference sequence). The CDR3, as DNA: TGTGCCAGCAGTTACTCCCAGATCTTGTCAGATACGCAGTATTTT. It is translated as CASSYSQILSDTQYF.

The chain uses TRBV12-3 or TRBV12-4 and TRBJ2-2; unclear D gene. This CDR3 is 13 amino acids long. Trimming took 4 bases from V and 4 from J, leaving 7 bases between them. The CDR3 DNA reads as TGTGCCAGCAGTTGGCTGATCACCGGGGAGCTGTTTTTT. It yields the protein CASSWLITGELFF.

This chain links TRBV27 with TRBJ2-1, with TRBD2 matching 12 bases. The germline V gene has CDR1 MNHEY and CDR2 SMNVEV (reference sequence). J lost 7 bases, V lost 4 bases, and 5 bases had no gene match. The length of the CDR3 is 15 residues. The DNA of the CDR3 is TGTGCCAGCAGTTCAGGACTAGCGGGACTGAATGAGCAGTTCTTC. It is translated as CASSSGLAGLNEQFF.

This clonotype was recorded a few times. This chain joins TRBV6-5 and TRBJ2-1; 7 bases map to TRBD2. Unmatched junction bases numbered 7, after V lost 9 bases and J lost 2 bases. CDR1 is MNHEY and CDR2 is SVGAGI in the germline V gene. The CDR3 has 14 residues. The CDR3 loop reads CASYGAGAYNEQFF. CDR3 coding DNA: TGTGCCAGTTATGGGGCGGGGGCCTACAATGAGCAGTTCTTC.

This clonotype was detected a few times. This rearrangement joins TRBV7-9 to TRBJ2-7; 9 bases are a match to TRBD1. CDR3 size: 14 residues. Germline V gene sequence: CDR1 SEHNR, CDR2 FQNEAQ (reference sequence). The V and J ends lost 5 bases and 2 bases, in that order; junction bases with no gene match: 4. CDR3 amino acids: CASSARDRAYEQYF. The DNA for the CDR3 is TGTGCCAGCAGCGCCCGGGACAGGGCCTACGAGCAGTACTTC.

The CDR3 nucleotides are TGTGCCAGCCATGACGTACTCCGGGACAGCTCCAATCAGCCCCAGCATTTT. Encoded protein: CASHDVLRDSSNQPQHF. The chain links TRBV19 to TRBJ1-5, with 7 bases matching TRBD1. CDR1 and CDR2 (germline): LNHDA, SQIVND (reference sequence). Unmatched junction bases numbered 17, after V lost 9 bases and J lost 3 bases. This CDR3 contains 17 residues.

This clonotype was counted only a few times. This rearrangement joins TRBV28 to TRBJ2-1; 11 bases map to TRBD2. Per germline, CDR1 MDHEN and CDR2 SYDVKM. The CDR3 runs 14 residues. The ends lost 9 bases at V and 5 bases at J; junction bases unmatched: 6. In DNA form, the CDR3 reads TGTGCCAGTATTCCGGGACTAGCGGACAATGAGCAGTTCTTC. Protein sequence: CASIPGLADNEQFF.

V usage is TRBV7-9 and J usage is TRBJ2-2; D is possibly TRBD1 (6 bases). V shed 2 bases and J shed 3 bases, with 19 bases lying between them. The CDR3 is made up of 18 amino acids. Germline lookup yields CDR1 SEHNR and CDR2 FQNEAQ (reference sequence). CDR3 DNA sequence: TGTGCCAGCAGCTTACTCGGACGGCGGACAGATTACACCGGGGAGCTGTTTTTT. Amino acids: CASSLLGRRTDYTGELFF.

This chain joins TRBV18 and TRBJ1-1; D gene uncertain. With 0 bases removed from V and 0 bases from J, the gap between germline ends came to 5 bases. The CDR3 totals 14 residues. The germline gives CDR1 KGHSH, CDR2 LQKENI. CDR3 loop: CASSPPSMNTEAFF. The CDR3 nucleotides are TGTGCCAGCTCACCACCTTCAATGAACACTGAAGCTTTCTTT.

This clonotype was seen a few times. This chain joins TRBV15 and TRBJ1-5; maybe TRBD1 (5 bases). Trimming left V 1 base short and J 7 bases short, with 14 bases between. Germline V gene sequence: CDR1 LNHNV, CDR2 YYDKDF (reference sequence). This CDR3 spans 15 amino acids. This CDR3 reads CATSRGGGGGQPQHF. In DNA, the CDR3 is TGTGCCACCAGCAGAGGGGGAGGTGGGGGGCAGCCCCAGCATTTT.

The V call is TRBV28, the J call TRBJ2-3; D is ambiguous. The germline V gene encodes CDR1 MDHEN and CDR2 SYDVKM. The CDR3 length is 17 residues. V shed 7 bases and J shed 2 bases, with 22 bases lying between them. CDR3 protein: CASTPSPSLLYTDTQYF. The CDR3 bases are TGTGCCAGCACCCCTTCCCCGTCCCTGCTCTACACAGATACGCAGTATTTT. The entire variable domain, with the rest obtained from reference TRBV28 and TRBJ2-3, is as follows: DVKVTQSSRYLVKRTGEKVFLECVQDMDHENMFWYRQDPGLGLRLIYFSYDVKMKEKGDIPEGYSVSREKKERFSLILESASTNQTSMYLCASTPSPSLLYTDTQYFGPGTRLTVL.

J is TRBJ1-1 and V is TRBV7-6; D might be TRBD1 (5 bases). This CDR3 has 15 residues. Deletions cut 4 bases from V and 1 base from J, with 13 bases between. Per germline, CDR1 SGHVS and CDR2 FNYEAQ. CDR3 bases: TGTGCCAGCAGCTCCACCGGGACTGGGAACACTGAAGCTTTCTTT. It yields the protein CASSSTGTGNTEAFF.

A word on this clonotype: At one boundary the junction diverges from the germline segment, which might be a read error. This chain joins TRBV5-3 and TRBJ2-7, with D perhaps assigned TRBD1 or TRBD2 (5 bases each). TRBV5-3 is sorted into the ORF group, with uncertain function. This CDR3 contains 16 residues. CDR3 sequence: CASSLAVQGDSLEQYF. The CDR3 coding sequence is TGTGCCAGCAGCTTGGCCGTGCAGGGAGACTCGCTCGAGCAGTACTTC.

V is TRBV27 and J is TRBJ2-7, with 8 nucleotides matching TRBD1. After removal of 6 bases from V and 5 bases from J, the junction contained 12 bases not matched to a gene. The CDR3 runs 15 residues. Germline V gene data show CDR1 as MNHEY and CDR2 as SMNVEV (reference sequence). The CDR3 region is CASSWTRGPRHEQYF. Here the CDR3 DNA reads TGTGCCAGCAGCTGGACCAGGGGGCCTCGGCACGAGCAGTACTTC.

The chain uses TRBV19 and TRBJ2-7; the match to TRBD2 covers 9 bases. This CDR3 is 14 amino acids long. Trimming at V came to 5 bases and at J to 5 bases, leaving 7 bases not matched to a gene. Germline CDR1 is LNHDA and CDR2 is SQIVND (reference sequence). CDR3 nucleotides: TGTGCCAGTAGTTTGTTAGCGGGAGCGAACGAGCAGTACTTC. Translation: CASSLLAGANEQYF.

The chain carries TRBV7-9 and TRBJ2-5; D gene uncertain. Germline CDR1 is SEHNR and CDR2 is FQNEAQ (reference sequence). The V gene lost 4 bases and the J gene lost 5 bases, with 17 bases spanning the gap. CDR3 size: 15 residues. The CDR3 loop is CASSSPVIRRETQYF. In DNA, the CDR3 is TGTGCCAGCAGCTCCCCGGTGATTAGGCGGGAGACCCAGTACTTC.

The gene calls are TRBV27 and TRBJ1-4; D is possibly TRBD1 (5 bases). CDR1 is MNHEY and CDR2 is SMNVEV in the germline V gene (reference sequence). The CDR3 runs 15 residues. V lost 5 bases and J 3 bases, leaving 13 bases between the germline ends. CDR3: CASSLYWTSNEKLFF. In nucleotides, the CDR3 is TGTGCCAGCAGTCTATACTGGACATCTAATGAAAAACTGTTTTTT.

There are a few counts of this clonotype. The rearrangement links TRBV12-3 or TRBV12-4 to TRBJ2-1; D perhaps matches TRBD2 (5 bases). The CDR3 consists of 13 residues. Trimming pared 3 bases from V and 6 bases from J, leaving 9 bases between. The CDR3 DNA is TGTGCCAGCAGTTTTGAGGGCCTCAATGAGCAGTTCTTC. Amino acids: CASSFEGLNEQFF.

This clonotype turned up a few times. The chain joins TRBV10-3 to TRBJ1-2; no reliable D call. V was cut by 6 bases and J by 2 bases, with 13 bases left in between. The V gene's germline CDR1 is ENHRY and CDR2 SYGVKD. CDR3 size: 14 residues. CDR3 amino acids: CAISEVSENYGYTF. The DNA for the CDR3 is TGTGCCATCAGCGAAGTGTCGGAGAACTATGGCTACACCTTC.

This chain connects TRBV5-1 to TRBJ2-1; 7 bases align to TRBD1. Germline trimming cut 4 bases from V and 7 bases from J; bases unmatched to any gene: 11. CDR3 length: 15 amino acids. Germline V gene sequence: CDR1 SGHRS, CDR2 YFSETQ. The chain's CDR3 is CASSLRQGVRNEQFF. The CDR3 coding sequence is TGCGCCAGCAGCCTACGACAGGGAGTTAGAAATGAGCAGTTCTTC.

Remarks on this clonotype: Possible read error: a much larger clone is one base away. The V gene is TRBV14, the J gene TRBJ2-5; D remains ambiguous. Germline loops: CDR1 SGHDN, CDR2 FVKESK. V lost 0 bases and J lost 2, with 10 bases in between. This CDR3 is built from 15 residues. The CDR3: CASSQEGYGQETQYF. The CDR3 DNA is TGTGCCAGCAGCCAAGAGGGTTATGGGCAAGAGACCCAGTACTTC.

The DNA for the CDR3 is TGTGCCAGCAGTTGGGGAGAGGAAGAGACCCAGTACTTC. Its protein is CASSWGEEETQYF. The chain is built from TRBV6-6 and TRBJ2-5, with a tentative D call TRBD2 (5 bases). Germline-derived CDR1 and CDR2 are MNHNY and SVGAGI (reference sequence). Trimming pared 4 bases from V and 3 bases from J, leaving 9 bases between. The CDR3 runs 13 residues.

The chain couples TRBV6-8 to TRBJ2-5; D might be TRBD1 or TRBD2, each matching 5 bases. CDR3 length: 14 residues. V lost 5 bases to trimming and J lost 6 bases, with 16 bases between them. The germline gives CDR1 MNHGY, CDR2 SAAAGT. The CDR3 DNA is TGTGCCAGCAGTGAAGGGTGGGGGAGAAAGACCCAGTACTTC. Translated, it gives CASSEGWGRKTQYF.

The V and J genes are TRBV6-1 and TRBJ1-5; tentative D call: TRBD1 (5 bases). Between the trimmed V and J ends, which lost 6 bases and 7 bases, there was a span of 13 bases. Germline CDR1 MNHNS, CDR2 SASEGT. This CDR3 region has 13 residues. In nucleotides, the CDR3 is TGTGCCAGCAGGCCGCGGGGGGAACAGCCCCAGCATTTT. It translates to CASRPRGEQPQHF.

This chain uses TRBV6-6 with TRBJ1-5; maybe TRBD1 (6 bases). This CDR3 comprises 15 residues. Germline lookup yields CDR1 MNHNY and CDR2 SVGAGI (reference sequence). V was trimmed by 4 bases and J by 7 bases, leaving 17 bases between them. CDR3 nucleotide sequence: TGTGCCAGCAGTTCTACAGGGAGAACAGGACAGCCCCAGCATTTT. This sequence encodes CASSSTGRTGQPQHF.

This clonotype has just a few counts. This chain links TRBV12-5 with TRBJ1-2, with D unclear. Trimming left V 0 bases short and J 7 bases short, with 6 bases between. Per germline, CDR1 LGHNT and CDR2 FRNRAP. CDR3 length: 12 amino acids. CDR3 loop: CASGLVLGGYTF. DNA for the CDR3: TGTGCTAGTGGTTTGGTACTGGGTGGCTACACCTTC.

This clonotype was counted only a few times. The chain uses TRBV7-3 and TRBJ1-1; D might be TRBD1 (5 bases). Germline V gives CDR1 SGHTA, CDR2 FQGTGA. This CDR3 is built from 15 residues. V was pared by 1 base and J by 3 bases, with 12 bases between. CDR3 protein: CASSLMIGADTEAFF. The CDR3 DNA reads as TGTGCCAGCAGCTTAATGATCGGGGCGGACACTGAAGCTTTCTTT.

This clonotype was picked up a small number of times. This chain links TRBV7-2 with TRBJ2-3; 11 bases are shared with TRBD2. CDR3 length: 21 amino acids. The ends lost 5 bases at V and 0 bases at J; junction bases unmatched: 19. Germline values: CDR1 SGHTA, CDR2 FQGNSA. For the CDR3, the DNA is TGTGCCAGCAGCGCCACCTCATCCGGGACTAGCGGCTCATTTAGCACAGATACGCAGTATTTT. Protein: CASSATSSGTSGSFSTDTQYF.